This T cell receptor beta chain was captured in a study of T-cell reconstitution after alpha-beta-depleted transplantation in children. The TCRbeta library incorporated unique molecular identifiers. Each CDR3 protein is one row after TCRdb ran MiXCR on the PCR reads. The data show about 240,000 distinct CDR3 sequences, with around 12% seen just once and around 3% held by the top ten. CDR1 MRHNA and CDR2 SNTAGT come from the germline V gene. V shed 5 bases and J shed 10 bases, with 9 bases lying between them. This CDR3 comprises 11 residues. V usage is TRBV6-4 and J usage is TRBJ2-1; possibly TRBD1 for D (6 bases). This receptor was obtained from a human donor who donated a stem cell graft to a child with acute lymphoblastic leukemia. The source was PBMCs from the stem cell graft donor, collected from the stem cell graft. This CDR3 is CASSRTAEQFF. CDR3 sequence (DNA): TGTGCCAGCAGTCGGACAGCCGAGCAGTTCTTC.